This TCR beta chain derives from a study of early T cells in non-severe SARS-CoV-2 infection. The length of the CDR3 is 14 residues. Looked up from germline, CDR1 is SEHNR and CDR2 is FQNEAQ (reference sequence). V dropped 4 bases and J dropped 11; count of bases not matched to a gene: 6. TCRdb called the 5' RACE reads again in MiXCR, with one record for every CDR3 protein. The repertoire has approximately 110,000 distinct CDR3 sequences, around 14% of them found once; the top ten carry roughly 22%. The chain uses TRBV7-9 and TRBJ1-4, with 11 bases identical to TRBD1. The receptor's source is an adult who was a healthcare worker with PCR-confirmed SARS-CoV-2 infection or an uninfected control (not recorded which). Specimen: whole blood. CDR3 in amino acids: CASSSRRDRGKLFF. CDR3 nucleotide sequence: TGTGCCAGCAGCTCGAGAAGGGACAGGGGGAAACTGTTTTTT.